These 16 T cell receptor beta chains originate from one sample sequenced in a study of T cells after posttransplantation cyclophosphamide. Libraries were prepared by immunoSEQ multiplex PCR; TCRdb keeps only in-frame clonotypes and omits some of them. The sample has roughly 8,600 clones, 90% seen once. Treatment was busulfan-fludarabine conditioning, a marrow graft, and cyclophosphamide on days +3 and +4. The sample here was CD4+ T cells sorted from blood, taken 1404 days after allogeneic stem cell transplant with posttransplant cyclophosphamide. These receptors came from a female patient aged 45-60 years who received an allogeneic stem cell transplant from a related donor, was CMV-positive, and had no GVHD. Some T cells may be graft donor cells.

The chain has TRBV19 and TRBJ2-3, with D perhaps TRBD2 (5 bases). Looked up from germline, CDR1 is LNHDA and CDR2 is SQIVND (reference sequence). The CDR3 has 14 residues. Trimming left V 6 bases short and J 0 bases short, with 10 bases between. Here the CDR3 reads CASSPDFSTDTQYF. DNA of the CDR3: TGTGCCAGTAGCCCGGACTTTAGCACAGATACGCAGTATTTT.

The chain links TRBV5-1 to TRBJ2-1; the match to TRBD2 covers 11 bases. J lost 6 bases, V lost 3 bases, and 8 bases had no gene match. This CDR3 contains 16 residues. Germline CDR1 reads SGHRS; CDR2 reads YFSETQ. DNA of the CDR3: TGCGCCAGCAGCTCCCTAACTAGCGGGAGTCCCAATGAGCAGTTCTTC. Its translation is CASSSLTSGSPNEQFF.

This clone has just a few counts. V and J are TRBV5-1 and TRBJ2-6, with D maybe TRBD1 (6 bases). V was clipped by 4 bases and J by 0 bases, with 29 bases between them. The CDR3 loop spans 22 amino acids. Germline V gene lookup returns CDR1 SGHRS and CDR2 YFSETQ. CDR3 bases: TGCGCCAGCAGCCATCGGGGTTTGGGACCTGGACAGCTCAGCTCTGGGGCCAACGTCCTGACTTTC. This codes for CASSHRGLGPGQLSSGANVLTF.

The gene calls are TRBV4-2 and TRBJ2-3; 11 positions match TRBD2. J gave up 4 bases and V 4 bases, and 7 bases lay outside the gene matches. From germline, CDR1 is LGHNA and CDR2 YNFKEQ. The CDR3 spans 16 residues. The CDR3 here is CASSLDGTSGADTQYF. CDR3 nucleotides: TGTGCCAGCAGCCTAGACGGGACTAGCGGAGCAGATACGCAGTATTTT.

V and J are TRBV5-1 and TRBJ1-2, with 11 bases matching TRBD1. The ends lost 4 bases at V and 7 bases at J; junction bases unmatched: 3. The CDR3 consists of 13 residues. Germline V gene lookup returns CDR1 SGHRS and CDR2 YFSETQ. The CDR3 sequence: CASSPGQGVGYTF. The DNA of the CDR3 is TGCGCCAGCAGCCCGGGACAGGGGGTTGGCTACACCTTC.

This rearrangement joins TRBV5-4 to TRBJ2-5; 7 nucleotides agree with TRBD1. The germline CDR1 and CDR2 sequences are SGHNT and YYREEE (reference sequence). Unmatched junction bases numbered 3, after V lost 4 bases and J lost 0 bases. This CDR3 has 14 residues. The DNA for the CDR3 is TGTGCCAGCAGCCGGGACAGTCACCAAGAGACCCAGTACTTC. It codes for CASSRDSHQETQYF.

This clone occurred a few times. This chain links TRBV6-5 with TRBJ1-2; a possible D gene is TRBD1 (6 bases). The V gene lost 6 bases and the J gene lost 8 bases, with 19 bases spanning the gap. Germline CDR1 reads MNHEY; CDR2 reads SVGAGI. This CDR3 contains 14 residues. The chain's CDR3 is CASRPQGYPEGYTF. As DNA, the CDR3 is TGTGCCAGCAGGCCTCAGGGGTATCCTGAAGGCTACACCTTC.

V and J are TRBV4-1 and TRBJ2-2, with TRBD1 matching over 8 bases. Per germline, CDR1 MGHRA and CDR2 YSYEKL. Trimming at V came to 1 base and at J to 5 bases, leaving 12 bases not matched to a gene. This CDR3 contains 18 residues. DNA of the CDR3: TGCGCCAGCAGCCAAGGGGCCCGGGACAGGCCCAGGACCGGGGAGCTGTTTTTT. Translation gives CASSQGARDRPRTGELFF.

The rearrangement links TRBV6-5 to TRBJ1-1, with 7 bases matching TRBD1. This CDR3 region has 10 residues. The germline gives CDR1 MNHEY, CDR2 SVGAGI. Losses at the gene ends were 8 bases for V and 8 bases for J; bases not matched to a gene: 2. The CDR3 coding sequence is TGTGCCAGCCTGGACAGGGAAGCTTTCTTT. Protein sequence: CASLDREAFF.

The chain has TRBV25-1 and TRBJ2-1; maybe TRBD2 (7 bases). V lost 0 bases to trimming and J lost 4 bases, with 16 bases between them. CDR3 length: 17 residues. The V gene's germline CDR1 is MGHDK and CDR2 SYGVNS. The CDR3 spells CASSEYRGSAGYNEQFF. The CDR3 nucleotides read TGTGCCAGCAGTGAATATAGGGGGTCAGCGGGGTACAATGAGCAGTTCTTC. Full variable domain (rest looked up from reference TRBV25-1 and TRBJ2-1): EADIYQTPRYLVIGTGKKITLECSQTMGHDKMYWYQQDPGMELHLIHYSYGVNSTEKGDLSSESTVSRIRTEHFPLTLESARPSHTSQYLCASSEYRGSAGYNEQFFGPGTRLTVL.

The J gene is TRBJ2-3, the V gene TRBV7-9; D may be TRBD1 (5 bases). V was pared by 5 bases and J by 2 bases, with 11 bases between. The CDR3 spans 14 residues. Germline V lookup: CDR1 SEHNR, CDR2 FQNEAQ (reference sequence). This CDR3 is CASSPRQLTDTQYF. The CDR3 DNA follows: TGTGCCAGCAGCCCGAGACAGCTCACAGATACGCAGTATTTT. The full variable domain, rest sourced from reference TRBV7-9 and TRBJ2-3, is DTGVSQNPRHKITKRGQNVTFRCDPISEHNRLYWYRQTLGQGPEFLTYFQNEAQLEKSRLLSDRFSAERPKGSFSTLEIQRTEQGDSAMYLCASSPRQLTDTQYFGPGTRLTVL.

This chain uses TRBV5-1 with TRBJ1-4; 7 bases line up with TRBD1. Trimming removed 9 bases from V and 8 bases from J; junction bases left unmatched: 10. CDR1 and CDR2 from the germline V gene are SGHRS and YFSETQ. The CDR3 loop spans 13 amino acids. CDR3 in amino acids: CATRPGGDEKLFF. CDR3 DNA: TGCGCCACCCGGCCAGGGGGAGACGAAAAACTGTTTTTT.

The chain is built from TRBV25-1 and TRBJ2-1; 9 nucleotides agree with TRBD1. The CDR3 contains 16 residues. Germline trimming cut 3 bases from V and 4 bases from J; bases unmatched to any gene: 7. The germline V gene encodes CDR1 MGHDK and CDR2 SYGVNS. CDR3 protein: CASSERGDRVYNEQFF. The DNA for the CDR3 is TGTGCCAGCAGTGAGCGAGGGGACAGGGTATACAATGAGCAGTTCTTC.

The chain links TRBV5-5 to TRBJ1-2, with D possibly matching TRBD1 (5 bases). The CDR3 totals 15 residues. Germline lookup yields CDR1 SGHKS and CDR2 YYEKEE (reference sequence). V was trimmed by 1 base and J by 5 bases, leaving 15 bases between them. CDR3 in DNA: TGTGCCAGCAGCTTGAATGGGGGGAGGGCGTATGGCTACACCTTC. It encodes CASSLNGGRAYGYTF.

V is TRBV27 and J is TRBJ2-7; D unclear. This CDR3 region has 14 residues. CDR1 MNHEY and CDR2 SMNVEV come from the germline V gene (reference sequence). V was shortened by 6 bases and J by 6 bases, with 18 bases between the two germline ends. This CDR3 is CASRVDTYPGEQYF. In nucleotides, the CDR3 is TGTGCCAGCAGGGTAGACACGTACCCTGGCGAGCAGTACTTC.

This chain joins TRBV6-1 and TRBJ1-1; weak D call: TRBD1 (6 bases). Trimming shortened V by 8 bases and J by 4 bases, and 14 bases separated the two germline ends. The CDR3 sequence is 13 residues long. The germline gives CDR1 MNHNS, CDR2 SASEGT. CDR3 amino acids: CASHRVVFTEAFF. The CDR3 DNA is TGTGCCAGCCACAGGGTGGTTTTCACTGAAGCTTTCTTT.